These T cell receptor beta chains were read from a single sample in a study of HIV-infected patients and healthy controls. TCRdb passed the 5' RACE reads through MiXCR, listing each CDR3 protein once. The sample records 50,000 to 80,000 distinct CDR3 sequences, approximately 21% being singletons. The sequencing sample was made of CD4+ T cells from blood. All receptors come from a human donor in good health. CDR3s leave out the opening cysteine and the closing phenylalanine or tryptophan. Fields, in order: V gene, J gene, CDR3 protein.

>TRBV20-1|TRBJ1-1
SARSNTEAF
>TRBV5-1|TRBJ2-1
ASSLDGSGVNEQF
>TRBV7-6|TRBJ2-5
ASRGGTDPRETQY
>TRBV29-1|TRBJ2-1
SAGTGHLHEQF
>TRBV20-1|TRBJ2-3
SASSPDSSTDTQY
>TRBV20-1|TRBJ2-1
SAVRLAGGPDDEQF
>TRBV20-1|TRBJ1-2
SAPFNYGYT
>TRBV5-8|TRBJ2-7
ASGSIPGQIVAQY
>TRBV15|TRBJ2-3
ATRRTGSTDTQY
>TRBV9|TRBJ2-7
ASSVQQGYEQY
>TRBV19|TRBJ1-1
ASSVLLMANTEAF
>TRBV7-2|TRBJ2-7
ASSLALGVRGEQY
>TRBV5-1|TRBJ1-5
ASSLGTGSDNQPQH
>TRBV7-8|TRBJ1-1
ASSERTGTEAF
>TRBV7-9|TRBJ2-1
ASSLQAGGYNEQF
>TRBV12-3/TRBV12-4|TRBJ2-1
ASSPPGSLDSFGFVAEQF
>TRBV6-5|TRBJ2-1
ASSYGRGRRNEQF
>TRBV20-1|TRBJ2-7
SAGLAGKSYEQY
>TRBV19|TRBJ2-1
ASSIQRGYNEQF
>TRBV6-2/TRBV6-3|TRBJ2-2
ASKTGGLYTGELF
>TRBV29-1|TRBJ1-1
SVRPIYNTEAF
>TRBV11-3|TRBJ2-7
ASSSIAYEQY
>TRBV7-2|TRBJ1-4
ASSRGLATNEKLF
>TRBV20-1|TRBJ1-1
SARPGTGGVLNTEAF
>TRBV5-1|TRBJ1-5
ASSLAGFSNQPQH
>TRBV12-5|TRBJ2-1
ARDSGGYNEQF
>TRBV3-1|TRBJ1-2
ASSQTTVASSGYT
>TRBV5-6|TRBJ1-2
ASRFYSRKFYGYT
>TRBV5-1|TRBJ1-1
ASSLDIDTEAF
>TRBV4-1|TRBJ2-1
ASSQERSGVGEQF
>TRBV19|TRBJ2-7
ASSQNGQASSYEQY
>TRBV6-5|TRBJ1-1
ASQGSDTEAF
>TRBV11-2|TRBJ1-6
ASRFRDRNSPLH
>TRBV29-1|TRBJ1-1
LTGDTEAF
>TRBV6-2/TRBV6-3|TRBJ2-1
ASSYSSANPRKF